This TCR beta chain came from a study of T-cell reconstitution after alpha-beta-depleted transplantation in children. Study findings and constraints: Expanded clones from the graft, numbering several hundred, reportedly supplied alpha-beta T cells about two months after transplant. Surviving recipient T cells and thymic progenitors underlay high day-60 TCRbeta diversity in some patients. A year post-transplant, T-cell counts and diversity derived mostly from newly produced T cells.

The V and J ends lost 6 bases and 0 bases respectively, with 15 bases between them. This CDR3 has 15 residues. CDR1 and CDR2 from the germline V gene are DFQATT and SNEGSKA (reference sequence). This clonotype was recorded at least ten times. What it binds is not known. The TCRbeta library incorporated unique molecular identifiers. MiXCR, run by TCRdb on the PCR reads, gives a single entry per CDR3 protein. This sample carries over 450,000 distinct CDR3 sequences, over 9.5% of them seen once, and the ten largest clones take around 2%. The chain combines TRBV20-1 with TRBJ2-1; D is unclear. This TCR was recovered from a child aged 2 to 10 with inherited bone marrow failure, due to receive a stem cell transplant. This specimen consisted of PBMCs, obtained before TCRalphabeta/CD19-depleted stem cell transplant. The CDR3 sequence: CSAGSLIPSYNEQFF. For the CDR3, the DNA is TGCAGTGCGGGCTCCCTTATACCCTCCTACAATGAGCAGTTCTTC.